This T cell receptor beta chain was obtained from a study of blood T cell repertoires in COVID-19. The wider study: The study drew acute and convalescent COVID-19 samples from the United States, Italy and Spain.

The ends lost 2 bases at V and 5 bases at J; junction bases unmatched: 4. This CDR3 has 14 residues. CDR1 SGHDN and CDR2 FVKESK come from the germline V gene. Under the authors' procedure: Estimation of nucleated cell counts relied on the amplification of reference gene primers. Here immunoSEQ multiplex PCR was the method, and the copy in TCRdb shows in-frame clones only, minus some. V and J calls and clone size are as listed in that table; D and trimming were resolved from the DNA. The sample lists some 85,000 clones, 80% to 90% occurring once. The clonotype was recovered from a man in his fifties with acute or convalescent COVID-19. The rearrangement uses TRBV14 and TRBJ1-1; 8 bases align to TRBD1. The sequenced material came from peripheral blood. The CDR3 here is CASSQRQGRTEAFF. In nucleotides, the CDR3 is TGTGCCAGCAGCCAAAGACAGGGGAGGACTGAAGCTTTCTTT.